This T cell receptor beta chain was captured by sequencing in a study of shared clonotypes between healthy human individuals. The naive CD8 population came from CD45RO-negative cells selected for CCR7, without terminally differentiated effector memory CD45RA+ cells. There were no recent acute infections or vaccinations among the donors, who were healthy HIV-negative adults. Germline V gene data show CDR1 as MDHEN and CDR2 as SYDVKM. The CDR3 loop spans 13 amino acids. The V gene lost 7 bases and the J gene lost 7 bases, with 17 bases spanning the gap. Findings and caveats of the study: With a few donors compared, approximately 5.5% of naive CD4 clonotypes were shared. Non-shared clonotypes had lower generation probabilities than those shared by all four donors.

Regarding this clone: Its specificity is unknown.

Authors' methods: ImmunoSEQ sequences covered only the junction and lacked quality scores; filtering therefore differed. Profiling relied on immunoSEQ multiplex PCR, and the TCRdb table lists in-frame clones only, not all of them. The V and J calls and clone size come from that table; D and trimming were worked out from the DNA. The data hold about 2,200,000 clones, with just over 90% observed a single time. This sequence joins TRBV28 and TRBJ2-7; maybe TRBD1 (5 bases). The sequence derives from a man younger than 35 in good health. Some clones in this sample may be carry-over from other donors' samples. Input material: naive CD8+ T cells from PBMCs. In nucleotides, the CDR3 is TGTGCCAGCACCTTAATGGGGCTGGAGGAGCAGTACTTC. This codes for CASTLMGLEEQYF.